What follows is one T cell receptor (beta chain) and its context. This entry is derived from a study of T cell repertoires in cytomegalovirus infection. V dropped 0 bases and J dropped 0 bases, with 9 bases sitting between them. Germline V CDR1 and CDR2: MNHEY, SMNVEV (reference sequence). CDR3 length equals 16 residues. TCRdb recomputed calls from the reads with MiXCR, one row per CDR3 protein. The data contain 150,000 to 200,000 distinct CDR3 sequences, about 30% of them singletons. This receptor was taken from a human donor in good health (CMV status not recorded). Some clones in this sample may be carry-over from other donors' samples. Sequences were obtained from PBMCs. The chain combines TRBV27 with TRBJ1-3; D unresolved. As DNA, the CDR3 is TGTGCCAGCAGTTTATCTGTGGGGAACTCTGGAAACACCATATATTTT. Encoded protein: CASSLSVGNSGNTIYF.